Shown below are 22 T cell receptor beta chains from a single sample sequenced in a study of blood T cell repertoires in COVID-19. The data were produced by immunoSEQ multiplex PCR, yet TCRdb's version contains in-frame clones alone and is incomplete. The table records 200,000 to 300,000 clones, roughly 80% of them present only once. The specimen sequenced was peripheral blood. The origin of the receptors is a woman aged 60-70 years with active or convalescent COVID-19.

The CDR3 sequence is CASSLTGTGETQYF. The CDR3, as DNA: TGTGCCAGTAGTCTGACAGGGACCGGGGAGACCCAGTACTTC. This sequence joins TRBV19 and TRBJ2-5, with 7 bases matching TRBD1. Trimming at V came to 5 bases and at J to 5 bases, leaving 8 bases not matched to a gene. This CDR3 spans 14 amino acids. Looked up from germline, CDR1 is LNHDA and CDR2 is SQIVND (reference sequence). The full variable domain, its missing parts supplied by reference TRBV19 and TRBJ2-5, is DGGITQSPKYLFRKEGQNVTLSCEQNLNHDAMYWYRQDPGQGLRLIYYSQIVNDFQKGDIAEGYSVSREKKESFPLTVTSAQKNPTAFYLCASSLTGTGETQYFGPGTRLLVL.

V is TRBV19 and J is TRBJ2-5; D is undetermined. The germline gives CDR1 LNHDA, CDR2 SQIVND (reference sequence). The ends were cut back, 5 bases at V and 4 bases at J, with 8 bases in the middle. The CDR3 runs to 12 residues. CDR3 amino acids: CASSPSRETQYF. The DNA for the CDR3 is TGTGCCAGTAGTCCCTCCCGAGAGACCCAGTACTTC.

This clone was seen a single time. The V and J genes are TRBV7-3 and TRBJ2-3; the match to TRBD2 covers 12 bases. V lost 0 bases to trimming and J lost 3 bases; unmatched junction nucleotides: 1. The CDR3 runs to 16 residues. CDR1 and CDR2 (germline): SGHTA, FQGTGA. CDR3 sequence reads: CASSLTTSGGTDTQYF. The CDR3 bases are TGTGCCAGCAGCTTAACAACTAGCGGGGGGACAGATACGCAGTATTTT.

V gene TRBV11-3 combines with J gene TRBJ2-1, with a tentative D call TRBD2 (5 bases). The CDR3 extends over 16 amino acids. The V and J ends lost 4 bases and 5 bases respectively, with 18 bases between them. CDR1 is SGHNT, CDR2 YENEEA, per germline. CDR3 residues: CASSSQAGVGNNEQFF. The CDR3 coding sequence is TGTGCCAGCAGCTCCCAAGCCGGGGTGGGAAACAATGAGCAGTTCTTC.

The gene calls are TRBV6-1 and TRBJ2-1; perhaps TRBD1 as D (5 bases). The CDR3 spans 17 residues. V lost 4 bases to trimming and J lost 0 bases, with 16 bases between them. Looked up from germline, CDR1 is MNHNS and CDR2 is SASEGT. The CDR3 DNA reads TGTGCCAGCAGTGGGGGTAGGACACACAGCTCCTACAATGAGCAGTTCTTC. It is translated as CASSGGRTHSSYNEQFF.

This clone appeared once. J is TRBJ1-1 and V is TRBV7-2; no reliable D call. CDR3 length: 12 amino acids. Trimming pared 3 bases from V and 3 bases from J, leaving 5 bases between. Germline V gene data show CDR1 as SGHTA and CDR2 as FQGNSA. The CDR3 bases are TGTGCCAGCAGCTTTTCGGACACTGAAGCTTTCTTT. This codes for CASSFSDTEAFF.

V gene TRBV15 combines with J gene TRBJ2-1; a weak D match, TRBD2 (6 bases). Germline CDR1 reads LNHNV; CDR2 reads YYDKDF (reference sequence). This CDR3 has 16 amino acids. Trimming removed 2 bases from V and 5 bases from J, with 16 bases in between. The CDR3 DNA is TGTGCCACCAGCAGAAACCCTAGCGTTACAAACAATGAGCAGTTCTTC. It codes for CATSRNPSVTNNEQFF.

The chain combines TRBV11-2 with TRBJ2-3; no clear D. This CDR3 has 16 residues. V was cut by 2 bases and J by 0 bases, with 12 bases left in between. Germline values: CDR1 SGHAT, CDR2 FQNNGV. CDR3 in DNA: TGTGCCAGCAGCTTAAGTTTGGCGGTTAGCACAGATACGCAGTATTTT. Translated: CASSLSLAVSTDTQYF.

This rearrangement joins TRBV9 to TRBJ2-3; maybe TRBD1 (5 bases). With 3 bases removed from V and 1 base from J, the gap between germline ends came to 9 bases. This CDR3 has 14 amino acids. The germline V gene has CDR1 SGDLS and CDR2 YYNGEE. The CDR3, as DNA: TGTGCCAGCAGCGCCCAACAGGGCACAGATACGCAGTATTTT. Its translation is CASSAQQGTDTQYF. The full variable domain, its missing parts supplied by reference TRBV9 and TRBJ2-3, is DSGVTQTPKHLITATGQRVTLRCSPRSGDLSVYWYQQSLDQGLQFLIQYYNGEERAKGNILERFSAQQFPDLHSELNLSSLELGDSALYFCASSAQQGTDTQYFGPGTRLTVL.

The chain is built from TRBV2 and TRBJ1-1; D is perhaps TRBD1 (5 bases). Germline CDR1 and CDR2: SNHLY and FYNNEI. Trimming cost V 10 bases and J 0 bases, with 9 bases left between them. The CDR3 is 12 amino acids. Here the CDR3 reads CATTTVNTEAFF. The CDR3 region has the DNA TGTGCCACCACGACAGTGAACACTGAAGCTTTCTTT. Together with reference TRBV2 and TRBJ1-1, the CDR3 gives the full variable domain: EPEVTQTPSHQVTQMGQEVILRCVPISNHLYFYWYRQILGQKVEFLVSFYNNEISEKSEIFDDQFSVERPDGSNFTLKIRSTKLEDSAMYFCATTTVNTEAFFGQGTRLTVV.

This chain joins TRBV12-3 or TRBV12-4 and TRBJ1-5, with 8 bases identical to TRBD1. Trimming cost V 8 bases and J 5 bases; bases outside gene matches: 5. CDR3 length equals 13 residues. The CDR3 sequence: CASARGRDQPQHF. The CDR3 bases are TGTGCCAGCGCCAGGGGGCGGGATCAGCCCCAGCATTTT.

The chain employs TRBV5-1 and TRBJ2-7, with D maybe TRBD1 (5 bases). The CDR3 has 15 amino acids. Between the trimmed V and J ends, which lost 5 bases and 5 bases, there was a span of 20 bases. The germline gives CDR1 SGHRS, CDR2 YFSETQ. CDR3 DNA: TGCGCCAGCAGTAACGACAGCCCCGGCATGGACGAGCAGTACTTC. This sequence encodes CASSNDSPGMDEQYF.

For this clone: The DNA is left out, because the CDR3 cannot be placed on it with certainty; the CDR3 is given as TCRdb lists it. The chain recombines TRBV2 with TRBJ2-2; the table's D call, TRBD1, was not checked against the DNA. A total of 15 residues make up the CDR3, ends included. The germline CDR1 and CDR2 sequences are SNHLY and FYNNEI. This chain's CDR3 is CASSSGQGYTGELFF.

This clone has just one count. CDR3 nucleotide sequence: TGTGCCTGGAGTCTGGACAGGACGAACACTGAAGCTTTCTTT. Its protein product is CAWSLDRTNTEAFF. The chain uses TRBV30 and TRBJ1-1, with 7 bases identical to TRBD1. The CDR3 contains 14 residues. Trimming took 2 bases from V and 1 from J; bases not matched to a gene: 4. Germline V gene sequence: CDR1 GTSNPN, CDR2 SVGIG (reference sequence).

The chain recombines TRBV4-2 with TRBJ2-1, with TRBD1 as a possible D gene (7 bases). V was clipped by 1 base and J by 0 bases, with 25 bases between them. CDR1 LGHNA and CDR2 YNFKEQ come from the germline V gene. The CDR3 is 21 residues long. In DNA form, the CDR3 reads TGTGCCAGCAGCCAAGCGTCGGGGGCAGGGGGTGTCTACTTCTCCTACAATGAGCAGTTCTTC. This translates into CASSQASGAGGVYFSYNEQFF.

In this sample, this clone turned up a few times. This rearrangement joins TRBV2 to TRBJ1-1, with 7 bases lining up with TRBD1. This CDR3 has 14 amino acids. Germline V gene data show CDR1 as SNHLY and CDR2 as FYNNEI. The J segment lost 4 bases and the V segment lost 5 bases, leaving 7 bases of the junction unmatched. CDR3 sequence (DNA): TGTGCCAGCAGTCCGACAGGGTTGGTCACTGAAGCTTTCTTT. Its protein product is CASSPTGLVTEAFF.

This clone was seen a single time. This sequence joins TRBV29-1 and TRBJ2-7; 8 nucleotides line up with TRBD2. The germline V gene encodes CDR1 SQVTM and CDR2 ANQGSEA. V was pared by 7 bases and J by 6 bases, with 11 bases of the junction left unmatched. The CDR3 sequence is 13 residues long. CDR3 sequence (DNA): TGCAGCGGTATAGCGGGGTTCGGTCTCGAGCAGTACTTC. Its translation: CSGIAGFGLEQYF.

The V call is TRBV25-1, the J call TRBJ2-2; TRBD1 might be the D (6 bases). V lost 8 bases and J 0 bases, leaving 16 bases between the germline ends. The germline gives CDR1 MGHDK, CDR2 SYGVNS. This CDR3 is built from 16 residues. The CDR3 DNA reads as TGTGCCAGCTCAGTTTGGGGGCGGACGAACACCGGGGAGCTGTTTTTT. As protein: CASSVWGRTNTGELFF.

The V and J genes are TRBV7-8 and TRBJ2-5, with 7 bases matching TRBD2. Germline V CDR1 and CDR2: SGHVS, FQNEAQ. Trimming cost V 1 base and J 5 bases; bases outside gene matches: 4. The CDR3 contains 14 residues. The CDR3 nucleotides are TGTGCCAGCAGCTTAGGCGGGAGTCCCGAGACCCAGTACTTC. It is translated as CASSLGGSPETQYF.

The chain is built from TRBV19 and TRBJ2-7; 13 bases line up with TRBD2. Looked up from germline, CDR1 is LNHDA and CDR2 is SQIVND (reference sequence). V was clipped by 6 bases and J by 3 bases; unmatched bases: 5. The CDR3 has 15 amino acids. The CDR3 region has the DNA TGTGCCAGTAGAATGGGACTAGCGGGATTCTACGAGCAGTACTTC. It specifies CASRMGLAGFYEQYF.

CDR3 DNA: TGTGCCAGCAGCTTAAACGGACAGGGTTTCTGGAATGAGCAGTTCTTC. It translates to CASSLNGQGFWNEQFF. V is TRBV7-8 and J is TRBJ2-1; 8 nucleotides agree with TRBD1. The CDR3 loop spans 16 amino acids. Trimming cost V 2 bases and J 7 bases; bases outside gene matches: 10. Germline CDR1 is SGHVS and CDR2 is FQNEAQ.

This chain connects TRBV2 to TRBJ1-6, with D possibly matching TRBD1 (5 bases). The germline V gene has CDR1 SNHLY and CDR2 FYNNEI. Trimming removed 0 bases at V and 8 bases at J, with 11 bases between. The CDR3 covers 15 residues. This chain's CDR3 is CASSEAGRWDSPLHF. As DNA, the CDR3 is TGTGCCAGCAGTGAAGCGGGGCGTTGGGATTCACCCCTCCACTTT.